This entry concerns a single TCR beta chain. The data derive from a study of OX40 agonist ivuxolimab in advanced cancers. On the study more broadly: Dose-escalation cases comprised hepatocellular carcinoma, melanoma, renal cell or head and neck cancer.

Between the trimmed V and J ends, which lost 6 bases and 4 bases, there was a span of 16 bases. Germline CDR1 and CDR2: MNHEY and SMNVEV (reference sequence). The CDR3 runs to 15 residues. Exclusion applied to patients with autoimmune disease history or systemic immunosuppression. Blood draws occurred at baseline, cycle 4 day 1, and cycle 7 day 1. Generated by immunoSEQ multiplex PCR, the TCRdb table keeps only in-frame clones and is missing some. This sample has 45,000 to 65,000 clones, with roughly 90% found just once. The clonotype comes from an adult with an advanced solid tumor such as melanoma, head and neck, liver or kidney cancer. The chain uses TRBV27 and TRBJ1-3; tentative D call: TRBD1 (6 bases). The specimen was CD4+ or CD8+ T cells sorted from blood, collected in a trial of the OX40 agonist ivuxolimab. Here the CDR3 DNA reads TGTGCCAGCAGCCGCTCGGGGGCTATGGGAAACACCATATATTTT. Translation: CASSRSGAMGNTIYF.